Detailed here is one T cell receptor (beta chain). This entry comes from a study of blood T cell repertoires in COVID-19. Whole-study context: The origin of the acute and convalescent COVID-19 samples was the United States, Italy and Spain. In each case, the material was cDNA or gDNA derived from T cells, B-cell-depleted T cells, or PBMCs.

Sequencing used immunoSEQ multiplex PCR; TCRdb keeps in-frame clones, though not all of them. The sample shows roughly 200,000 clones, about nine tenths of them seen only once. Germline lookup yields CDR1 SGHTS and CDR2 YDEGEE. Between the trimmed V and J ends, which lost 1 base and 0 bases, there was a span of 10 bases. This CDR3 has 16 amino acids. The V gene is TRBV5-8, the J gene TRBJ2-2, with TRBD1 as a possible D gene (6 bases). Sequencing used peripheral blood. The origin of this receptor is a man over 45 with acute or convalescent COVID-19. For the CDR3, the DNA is TGTGCCAGCAGCTTGCCGGGACAACCGAACACCGGGGAGCTGTTTTTT. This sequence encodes CASSLPGQPNTGELFF. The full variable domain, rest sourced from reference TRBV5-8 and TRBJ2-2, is EAGVTQSPTHLIKTRGQQATLRCSPISGHTSVYWYQQALGLGLQFLLWYDEGEERNRGNFPPRFSGRQFPNYSSELNVNALELEDSALYLCASSLPGQPNTGELFFGEGSRLTVL.